This paragraph covers one T cell receptor (beta chain) sequence. Antigen specificity is unknown. Germline lookup yields CDR1 MNHEY and CDR2 SMNVEV (reference sequence). CDR3 length: 14 amino acids. V lost 3 bases and J lost 4, with 12 bases in between. The sample comes from a study of tumor-infiltrating lymphocytes in localized non-small cell lung cancer. The overall study: Some samples were collected after neoadjuvant chemotherapy; smokers, never-smokers and several histologies were included. Study outcomes and limitations: Only some patients had TCR sequencing, depending on available tissue. T-cell fraction did not differ between immunotypes IM1 and IM2. Each assay used a separate piece of the same tissue.

The method was immunoSEQ multiplex PCR; TCRdb's version includes in-frame clones alone and lacks a portion of them. The sample shows about 16,000 clones, around 82% of them seen only once. Material for sequencing was uninvolved lung tissue not adjacent to the tumor. The rearrangement uses TRBV27 and TRBJ2-5; D may match TRBD1 or TRBD2 (5 bases each). This TCR was sampled from a human donor with non-small cell lung cancer. The CDR3 nucleotides read TGTGCCAGCAGTTTTGGGGCTAGCATAGAGACCCAGTACTTC. This codes for CASSFGASIETQYF.